These 4 T cell receptor beta chains were all obtained from the same sample, sequenced in a study of T cells in localized non-small cell lung cancer. The data were produced by immunoSEQ multiplex PCR, yet TCRdb's version contains in-frame clones alone and is incomplete. This table holds roughly 35,000 clones, approximately 90% found once. Material: peripheral blood, obtained before any cancer treatment. The source of these receptors is a female donor of 60 years or more with stage I lung adenocarcinoma.

V and J are TRBV2 and TRBJ2-7; 8 bases agree with TRBD1. In germline, CDR1 is SNHLY, CDR2 FYNNEI. This CDR3 comprises 15 residues. Trimming removed 5 bases from V and 0 bases from J; junction bases left unmatched: 6. DNA for the CDR3: TGTGCCAGCAGTACAGGGGGTCTGGGCTCCTACGAGCAGTACTTC. It translates to CASSTGGLGSYEQYF.

This rearrangement joins TRBV19 to TRBJ1-3; TRBD1 might be the D (6 bases). In germline, CDR1 is LNHDA, CDR2 SQIVND (reference sequence). This CDR3 has 16 residues. The V gene lost 3 bases and the J gene lost 3 bases, with 15 bases spanning the gap. DNA for the CDR3: TGTGCCAGTAGTATTTCACTCAGGGGTTTTGGAAACACCATATATTTT. Translating gives CASSISLRGFGNTIYF. The full variable domain, in which reference TRBV19 and TRBJ1-3 provide the parts outside the CDR3, is DGGITQSPKYLFRKEGQNVTLSCEQNLNHDAMYWYRQDPGQGLRLIYYSQIVNDFQKGDIAEGYSVSREKKESFPLTVTSAQKNPTAFYLCASSISLRGFGNTIYFGEGSWLTVV.

The chain couples TRBV19 to TRBJ1-6; D unresolved. This CDR3 spans 15 amino acids. V was pared by 6 bases and J by 6 bases, with 15 bases between. Germline CDR1 and CDR2: LNHDA and SQIVND (reference sequence). For the CDR3, the DNA is TGTGCCAGTAGCAATTATGCGGGAGGTAATTCACCCCTCCACTTT. Amino acid sequence: CASSNYAGGNSPLHF.

The J gene is TRBJ2-1, the V gene TRBV5-5; D call uncertain. The germline CDR1 and CDR2 sequences are SGHKS and YYEKEE (reference sequence). The CDR3 totals 13 residues. V was trimmed by 4 bases and J by 4 bases, leaving 9 bases between them. The CDR3 here is CASSTQSYNEQFF. CDR3 in DNA: TGTGCCAGCAGCACCCAATCTTACAATGAGCAGTTCTTC.